Listed below are T cell receptor beta chains from one sample, sequenced in a study of blood T cell repertoires in COVID-19. Here immunoSEQ multiplex PCR was the method, and the copy in TCRdb shows in-frame clones only, minus some. This repertoire shows around 250,000 clones, roughly 84% found once; its top ten account for 1.5%. Material: peripheral blood. The receptors here all came from a woman in her thirties or forties who had recovered from COVID-19. The CDR3 runs from the conserved cysteine through the conserved F or W. D genes are given only for firm matches. Only some rows state a clone size, as once, few, many or a class for expanded clones.

size | J | V | D | DNA | CDR3
once | TRBJ1-3 | TRBV2 | - | TGTGCCAGCAGTCTCCGGGTTGAGATGGGAAACACCATATATTTT | CASSLRVEMGNTIYF
- | TRBJ1-1 | TRBV2 | - | TGTGCCAGCAGTGGAGGAAATCGGGGGTCTTTCTTT | CASSGGNRGSFF
- | TRBJ1-2 | TRBV28 | TRBD1 | TGTGCCAGCGGATCCCCCTCCGGGACAGGGGGCGCGGATGGCTACACCTTC | CASGSPSGTGGADGYTF
- | TRBJ2-3 | TRBV11-2 | TRBD2 | TGTGCCAGCAGCAGCGGGGACGCTAGCACAGATACGCAGTATTTT | CASSSGDASTDTQYF
- | TRBJ2-2 | TRBV11-2 | - | TGTGCCAGCAGCCCCAACACGCAGACCGGGGAGCTGTTTTTT | CASSPNTQTGELFF
- | TRBJ2-6 | TRBV19 | TRBD2 | TGTGCCAGTAGTATAATGGGGGGGAGTGGGGCCAACGTCCTGACTTTC | CASSIMGGSGANVLTF
- | TRBJ2-2 | TRBV24-1 | - | TGTGCCACCAGTGATTACAGGGATCGGGGCACCGGGGAGCTGTTTTTT | CATSDYRDRGTGELFF
- | TRBJ2-5 | TRBV11-2 | TRBD1 | TGTGCCAGCAGCCCGACAGGGGGCTCGGGGGAGACCCAGTACTTC | CASSPTGGSGETQYF
few | TRBJ1-2 | TRBV20-1 | - | TGCAGTGCTAGTCCCAGCGACTATGGCTACACCTTC | CSASPSDYGYTF
- | TRBJ1-2 | TRBV27 | - | TGTGCCAGCAGTCCTAGTTACCGGGACATTTCTTTCTTC | CASSPSYRDISFF
- | TRBJ1-6 | TRBV12-3/TRBV12-4 | - | TGTGCCAGCAGTCGCACAGGGAGTTCACCCCTCCACTTT | CASSRTGSSPLHF
- | TRBJ1-1 | TRBV19 | - | TGTGCCAGTAGTATACAGGGGAACACTGAAGCTTTCTTT | CASSIQGNTEAFF
few | TRBJ2-2 | TRBV19 | - | TGTGCCAGTAGTGCCTACAGGGAGGGCGGGGAGCTGTTTTTT | CASSAYREGGELFF
- | TRBJ1-2 | TRBV6-2/TRBV6-3 | - | TGTGCCAGCAGTCGACTCTATGGCTACACCTTC | CASSRLYGYTF
- | TRBJ1-5 | TRBV7-2 | - | TGTGCCAGCAGCCGCGGAATAAACGGTGGGGGCCCCCAGCATTTT | CASSRGINGGGPQHF
- | TRBJ1-1 | TRBV3-1/TRBV3-2 | - | TGTGCCAGCAGCCAAGATACGGGGTATCCGGGGGCTTTCTTT | CASSQDTGYPGAFF
- | TRBJ2-1 | TRBV28 | - | TGTGCCAGCAGTTTTTCGTGGCGCGGGGAAAGCTCCTACAATGAGCAGTTCTTC | CASSFSWRGESSYNEQFF
- | TRBJ2-7 | TRBV2 | - | TGTGCCAGCAATTTTGACAGGCTCAACGAGCAGTACTTC | CASNFDRLNEQYF
- | TRBJ2-3 | TRBV24-1 | - | TGTGCCACAAGTCAGTGGGAACCGACTAAATCCCTCCCTCTCCGACCTAGCACAGATACGCAGTATTTT | CATSQWEPTKSLPLRPSTDTQYF
- | TRBJ1-6 | TRBV7-8 | TRBD1 | TGTGCCAGCAGGGACACCGGGACAGGGATTAATTCACCCCTCCACTTT | CASRDTGTGINSPLHF
- | TRBJ1-5 | TRBV4-1 | TRBD1 | TGCGCCAGCAGCCAGGACAGGGTCCAGCCCCAGCATTTT | CASSQDRVQPQHF
- | TRBJ2-1 | TRBV28 | TRBD2 | TGTGCCAGCAGAACTAGCGGGGAAAATGAGCAGTTCTTC | CASRTSGENEQFF
- | TRBJ1-2 | TRBV3-1/TRBV3-2 | TRBD1 | TGTGCCAGCAGCCAAGATCTTAAAGGGGGCTACTATGGCTACACCTTC | CASSQDLKGGYYGYTF
- | TRBJ1-2 | TRBV3-1/TRBV3-2 | - | TGTGCCAGCAGCCAAGAAAGACGGAGAGTTCATGGCTACACCTTC | CASSQERRRVHGYTF